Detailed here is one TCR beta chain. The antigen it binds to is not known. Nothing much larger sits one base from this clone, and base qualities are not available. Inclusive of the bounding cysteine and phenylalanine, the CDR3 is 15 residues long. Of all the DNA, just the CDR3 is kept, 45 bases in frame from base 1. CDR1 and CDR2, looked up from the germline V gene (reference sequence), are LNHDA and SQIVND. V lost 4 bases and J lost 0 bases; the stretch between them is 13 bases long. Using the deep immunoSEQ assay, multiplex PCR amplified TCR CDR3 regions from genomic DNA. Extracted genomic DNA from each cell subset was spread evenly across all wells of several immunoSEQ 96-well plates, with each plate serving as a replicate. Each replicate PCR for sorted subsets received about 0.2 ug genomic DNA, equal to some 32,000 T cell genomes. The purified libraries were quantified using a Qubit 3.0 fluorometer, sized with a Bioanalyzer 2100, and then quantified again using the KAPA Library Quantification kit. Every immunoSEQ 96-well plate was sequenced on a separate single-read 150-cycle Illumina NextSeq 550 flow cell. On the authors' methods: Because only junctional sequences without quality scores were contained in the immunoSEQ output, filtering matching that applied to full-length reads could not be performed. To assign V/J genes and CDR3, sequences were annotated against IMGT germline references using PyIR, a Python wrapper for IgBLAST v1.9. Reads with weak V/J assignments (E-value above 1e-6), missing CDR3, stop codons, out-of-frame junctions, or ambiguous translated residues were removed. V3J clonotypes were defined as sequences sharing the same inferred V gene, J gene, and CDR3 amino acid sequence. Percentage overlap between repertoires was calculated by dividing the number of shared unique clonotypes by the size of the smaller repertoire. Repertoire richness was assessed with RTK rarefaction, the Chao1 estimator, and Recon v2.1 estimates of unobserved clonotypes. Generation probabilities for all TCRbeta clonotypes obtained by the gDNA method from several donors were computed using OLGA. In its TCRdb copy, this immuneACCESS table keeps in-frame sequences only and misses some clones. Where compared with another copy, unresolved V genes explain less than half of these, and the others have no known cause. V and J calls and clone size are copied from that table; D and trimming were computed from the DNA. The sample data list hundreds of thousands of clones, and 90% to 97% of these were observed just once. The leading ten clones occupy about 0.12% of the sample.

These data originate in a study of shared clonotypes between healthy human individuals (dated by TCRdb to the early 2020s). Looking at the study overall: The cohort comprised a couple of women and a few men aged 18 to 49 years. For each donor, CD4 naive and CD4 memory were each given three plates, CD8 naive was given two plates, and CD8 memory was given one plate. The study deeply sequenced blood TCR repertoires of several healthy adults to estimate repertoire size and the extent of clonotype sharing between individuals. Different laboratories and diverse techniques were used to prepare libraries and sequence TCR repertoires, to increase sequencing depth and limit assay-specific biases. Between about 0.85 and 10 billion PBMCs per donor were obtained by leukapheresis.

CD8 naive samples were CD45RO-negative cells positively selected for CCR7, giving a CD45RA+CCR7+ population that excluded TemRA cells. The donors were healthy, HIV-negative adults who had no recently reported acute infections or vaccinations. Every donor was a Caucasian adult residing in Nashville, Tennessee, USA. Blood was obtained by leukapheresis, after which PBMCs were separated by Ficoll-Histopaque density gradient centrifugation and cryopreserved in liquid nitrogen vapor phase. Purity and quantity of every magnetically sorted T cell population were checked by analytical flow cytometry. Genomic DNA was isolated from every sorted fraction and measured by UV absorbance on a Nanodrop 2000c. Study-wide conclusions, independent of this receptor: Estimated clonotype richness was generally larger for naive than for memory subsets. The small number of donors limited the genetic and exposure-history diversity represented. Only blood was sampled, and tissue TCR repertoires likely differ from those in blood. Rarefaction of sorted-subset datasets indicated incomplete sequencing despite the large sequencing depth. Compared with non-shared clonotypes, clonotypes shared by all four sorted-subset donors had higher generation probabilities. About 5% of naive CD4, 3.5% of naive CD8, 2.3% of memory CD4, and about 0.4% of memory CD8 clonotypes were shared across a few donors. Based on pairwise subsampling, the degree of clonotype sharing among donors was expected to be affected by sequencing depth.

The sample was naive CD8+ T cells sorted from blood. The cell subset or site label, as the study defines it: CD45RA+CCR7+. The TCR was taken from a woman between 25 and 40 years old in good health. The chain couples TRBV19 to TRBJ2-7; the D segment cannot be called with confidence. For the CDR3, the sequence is CASSTTKTFSYEQYF. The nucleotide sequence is TGTGCCAGTAGTACGACAAAGACATTCTCCTACGAGCAGTACTTC.